A selection of T cell receptor beta chains follows, all from one sample in a study of vaccination effects on CD4 cells after COVID-19. No antigen has been identified for these receptors. Method: immunoSEQ multiplex PCR; TCRdb's copy keeps in-frame clones and lacks some. The sample consists of fewer than 70,000 clones, 80% of them appearing once. The sample was CD4+ T cells from PBMCs cultured with SARS-CoV-2 spike peptides, taken before COVID-19 vaccination. The receptors were sampled from a human donor who received a COVID-19 vaccine. Both conserved end residues are part of each CDR3. Fields, in order: clone size, J gene, V gene, D gene, CDR3 DNA, CDR3 protein. A D gene is named only where the DNA matches it firmly. Clone size appears in some rows only: once, few, many, or a class for an expanded clone.

abundance: NA
j_gene: TRBJ1-5
v_gene: TRBV5-8
d_gene: NA
CDR3nt: TGTGCCAGCAGCTTTTCTCAACGGGGACTCTGGGGCAATCAGCCCCAGCATTTT
CDR3aa: CASSFSQRGLWGNQPQHF

abundance: NA
j_gene: TRBJ2-4
v_gene: TRBV9
d_gene: NA
CDR3nt: TGTGCCAGCAGCGTAGGCGGGGCAGCCAAAAACATTCAGTACTTC
CDR3aa: CASSVGGAAKNIQYF

abundance: NA
j_gene: TRBJ2-1
v_gene: TRBV28
d_gene: NA
CDR3nt: TGTGCCAGCACCGCAGGGCTACGGGACTACAATGAGCAGTTCTTC
CDR3aa: CASTAGLRDYNEQFF

abundance: NA
j_gene: TRBJ1-4
v_gene: TRBV10-3
d_gene: NA
CDR3nt: TGTGCCATCAGTGATCCCGCGGGTGAAAAACTGTTTTTT
CDR3aa: CAISDPAGEKLFF

abundance: NA
j_gene: TRBJ1-6
v_gene: TRBV5-6
d_gene: NA
CDR3nt: TGTGCCAGCAGCTTGGGGGCAGGGACCAATTCACCCCTCCACTTT
CDR3aa: CASSLGAGTNSPLHF

abundance: NA
j_gene: TRBJ2-1
v_gene: TRBV10-3
d_gene: TRBD2
CDR3nt: TGTGCCATCAGTGAGTCGATTTTGGGGGGGAGCAATGAGCAGTTCTTC
CDR3aa: CAISESILGGSNEQFF

abundance: NA
j_gene: TRBJ1-5
v_gene: TRBV19
d_gene: NA
CDR3nt: TGTGCCAGTAGTACCCCAGGGGCGGCCAATCAGCCCCAGCATTTT
CDR3aa: CASSTPGAANQPQHF

abundance: NA
j_gene: TRBJ2-1
v_gene: TRBV6-4
d_gene: TRBD2
CDR3nt: TGTGCCAGCAGTGCACGATCACTAGCGGGGGGGCCGGGGAATGAGCAGTTCTTC
CDR3aa: CASSARSLAGGPGNEQFF

abundance: few
j_gene: TRBJ2-2
v_gene: TRBV5-1
d_gene: NA
CDR3nt: TGCGCCAGCAGCTCTGACGGGCAGGCCGGGGAGCTGTTTTTT
CDR3aa: CASSSDGQAGELFF

abundance: NA
j_gene: TRBJ1-2
v_gene: TRBV30
d_gene: NA
CDR3nt: TGTGCCTGGAGTGTATCTTCAGGGAACTATGGCTACACCTTC
CDR3aa: CAWSVSSGNYGYTF